This T cell receptor (beta chain) was obtained from a study of response to subunit inactivated influenza vaccine (dated by TCRdb to the late 2010s). For the wider study: To follow how T cells responded to a trivalent subunit inactivated influenza vaccine, the researchers relied on deep quantitative profiling of the T cell receptor repertoire.

V is trimmed back by 2 bases and J by 11 bases, and the junction contains 5 bases that no gene match accounts for. Taken from the germline V gene (reference sequence), the CDR1 and CDR2 loops are MNHEY and SMNVEV. The CDR3 holds 12 amino acids from the cysteine to the phenylalanine. Only CDR3 DNA remains: 36 bases, in frame from the first base. Summary of the overall study and its limitations: The authors suggested that each seasonal influenza vaccination may recruit only a limited number of new T cells.

This clonotype came up a few times. What antigen it recognizes has not been identified. No per-base quality is available; no much larger clone lies one base away. This sample's time point label indicates: 45 days after influenza vaccine administration. The method behind the library was RT-PCR. Sequencing was performed on an Illumina HiSeq 2500. TCRdb cleaned the public reads at Q25 with fastp, built clones with MiXCR and kept in-frame beta chains. Every CDR3 protein is listed once, alongside the most common genes and DNA of its rows. Recorded for this sample are some 480,000 distinct CDR3 sequences; approximately 9.9% of them occurred a single time. The ten largest clonotypes hold about an eighth of the sample.

The clonotype was recovered from a man aged 45-60 years who received an inactivated influenza vaccine. Donor details come from another sample of the same person, matched by shared clones. This chain joins TRBV27 to TRBJ1-1; the junction holds 7 bases that match TRBD1. Sequenced material: PBMCs from blood, taken 40 to 50 days after vaccination. The DNA sequence is TGTGCCAGCAGTTTAAGAGGGGGCAAGGCTTTCTTT. It is translated as CASSLRGGKAFF.